Sequencing of this T cell receptor beta chain was carried out in a study of vaccination and CD4 T cells after COVID-19. Background on the study: Following dose two, a median approximately 74 days (range 14 to 241) passed before post-vaccine samples were taken.

Described treatment: approximately 11-day PBMC culture with coronavirus spike peptide pools or control peptides (ViraFEST assay). Germline CDR1 is MDHEN and CDR2 is SYDVKM. V was trimmed by 7 bases and J by 0 bases, leaving 12 bases between them. The CDR3 totals 14 residues. An Oncomine TCR Beta short-read assay was used to sequence the DNA from cultured CD4+ T cells. TCRdb analysed the PCR reads with MiXCR anew, one entry per CDR3 protein. The sample records about 12,000 distinct CDR3 sequences, under 75% being singletons. A note on this clonotype: Its antigen is unknown.

This receptor was taken from a human donor who had recovered from COVID-19. The chain recombines TRBV28 with TRBJ1-1; D possibly corresponds to TRBD1 (5 bases). Here the sequenced sample was CD4+ T cells from blood, cultured in vitro, taken before SARS-CoV-2 vaccination. The CDR3 loop reads CASTPGPMNTEAFF. The CDR3 DNA reads TGTGCCAGCACGCCAGGGCCTATGAACACTGAAGCTTTCTTT.